This entry lists 29 T cell receptor beta chains sequenced from one sample in a study of blood T cell repertoires in COVID-19. The protocol was immunoSEQ multiplex PCR, while the TCRdb copy is restricted to in-frame clones and leaves out a portion. The sample lists about 80,000 clones; about 83% were seen once. The sequencing sample was made of peripheral blood. These receptors all come from a human donor in a cohort sampled during active COVID-19.

The rearrangement joins TRBV11-3 to TRBJ2-3, with TRBD1 matching 9 bases. This CDR3 region has 14 residues. V lost 6 bases and J lost 1; bases outside the gene matches: 2. The germline V gene has CDR1 SGHNT and CDR2 YENEEA. The CDR3 DNA follows: TGTGCCAGCAGACGGACAGGGGGCACAGATACGCAGTATTTT. Amino acid sequence: CASRRTGGTDTQYF.

CDR3 in amino acids: CASTWGGPRTEAFF. CDR3 in DNA: TGCGCCAGCACCTGGGGGGGCCCGAGGACTGAAGCTTTCTTT. The chain links TRBV5-1 to TRBJ1-1, with D possibly matching TRBD1 (6 bases). Per the germline V gene, CDR1 is SGHRS and CDR2 is YFSETQ. Trimming cost V 6 bases and J 5 bases, with 17 bases left between them. The CDR3 runs 14 residues.

V and J are TRBV7-3 and TRBJ2-2; 9 bases fit TRBD2. Germline CDR1 and CDR2: SGHTA and FQGTGA. CDR3 size: 16 residues. Germline trimming cut 1 base from V and 1 base from J; bases unmatched to any gene: 1. This chain's CDR3 is CASSLNSGGNTGELFF. Written as DNA, the CDR3 is TGTGCCAGCAGCTTAAATAGCGGGGGGAACACCGGGGAGCTGTTTTTT.

The chain is built from TRBV7-2 and TRBJ1-5; D is unresolved. V lost 5 bases and J 0 bases, leaving 17 bases between the germline ends. The germline gives CDR1 SGHTA, CDR2 FQGNSA. CDR3 size: 17 residues. DNA for the CDR3: TGTGCCAGCAGCCCCTCCACGGGAGCCCCTAGCAATCAGCCCCAGCATTTT. It encodes CASSPSTGAPSNQPQHF.

The V and J genes are TRBV3-1 (or the pseudogene TRBV3-2) and TRBJ2-7; maybe TRBD2 (6 bases). Germline V gene sequence: CDR1 LGHDT, CDR2 YNNKEL (reference sequence). Between the trimmed V and J ends, which lost 0 bases and 4 bases, there was a span of 13 bases. This CDR3 has 15 residues. CDR3 region: CASSQEAGRWYEQYF. Here the CDR3 DNA reads TGTGCCAGCAGCCAAGAGGCGGGGCGATGGTACGAGCAGTACTTC.

The rearrangement joins TRBV5-1 to TRBJ2-1, with a weak D call TRBD1 (6 bases). Germline V lookup: CDR1 SGHRS, CDR2 YFSETQ. CDR3 length equals 15 residues. V was shortened by 4 bases and J by 1 base, with 12 bases between the two germline ends. CDR3 sequence reads: CASSPRTESYNEQFF. CDR3 sequence (DNA): TGCGCCAGCAGCCCTAGGACAGAATCCTACAATGAGCAGTTCTTC.

This chain links TRBV5-6 with TRBJ1-5, with 10 bases identical to TRBD1. The CDR3 has 17 amino acids. From germline, CDR1 is SGHDT and CDR2 YYEEEE. With 2 bases clipped from V and 1 base from J, the junction kept 6 bases outside the gene matches. CDR3 bases: TGTGCCAGCAGCTTCGGGGACAGGGGACTAAGCAATCAGCCCCAGCATTTT. Its translation: CASSFGDRGLSNQPQHF. The full variable domain, with the rest looked up from reference TRBV5-6 and TRBJ1-5, is DAGVTQSPTHLIKTRGQQVTLRCSPKSGHDTVSWYQQALGQGPQFIFQYYEEEERQRGNFPDRFSGHQFPNYSSELNVNALLLGDSALYLCASSFGDRGLSNQPQHFGDGTRLSIL.

J is TRBJ1-4 and V is TRBV19; TRBD1 might be the D (6 bases). The germline V gene has CDR1 LNHDA and CDR2 SQIVND (reference sequence). Trimming cost V 3 bases and J 2 bases, with 16 bases left between them. This CDR3 has 17 residues. This chain's CDR3 is CASSIRQAVSTNEKLFF. The CDR3 nucleotides read TGTGCCAGTAGTATCCGACAGGCTGTCTCGACTAATGAAAAACTGTTTTTT.

The V call is TRBV11-3, the J call TRBJ2-1; TRBD2 aligns across 9 bases. The CDR3 consists of 17 residues. Germline V gene lookup returns CDR1 SGHNT and CDR2 YENEEA. The ends lost 6 bases at V and 9 bases at J; junction bases unmatched: 18. The DNA of the CDR3 is TGTGCCAGCAGTTCCCTCTGGGGCGGGAGGGCCTATATTGAGCAGTTCTTC. This translates into CASSSLWGGRAYIEQFF.

This sequence joins TRBV19 and TRBJ1-5; 9 bases map to TRBD1. Germline-derived CDR1 and CDR2 are LNHDA and SQIVND (reference sequence). Trimming cost V 9 bases and J 0 bases; bases outside gene matches: 9. The CDR3 extends over 16 amino acids. CDR3 amino acids: CASWGQGGYSNQPQHF. CDR3 DNA sequence: TGTGCCAGCTGGGGACAGGGAGGATATAGCAATCAGCCCCAGCATTTT.

V usage is TRBV7-3 and J usage is TRBJ1-3; the D gene is possibly TRBD1 (6 bases). Germline V lookup: CDR1 SGHTA, CDR2 FQGTGA. With 2 bases removed from V and 2 bases from J, the gap between germline ends came to 13 bases. This CDR3 comprises 16 residues. CDR3 residues: CASSLRGRGPGNTIYF. Written as DNA, the CDR3 is TGTGCCAGCAGCTTACGGGGCAGGGGACCTGGAAACACCATATATTTT.

The genes are TRBV19 and TRBJ2-3; D possibly corresponds to TRBD1 (7 bases). The CDR3 has 14 amino acids. With 7 bases removed from V and 4 bases from J, the gap between germline ends came to 15 bases. In germline, CDR1 is LNHDA, CDR2 SQIVND (reference sequence). In DNA, the CDR3 is TGTGCCAGTAAAAACAGGGGAGGTGCAGATACGCAGTATTTT. It specifies CASKNRGGADTQYF.

The rearrangement links TRBV2 to TRBJ1-2, with D possibly matching TRBD1 (5 bases). V was pared by 7 bases and J by 8 bases, with 20 bases between. Germline CDR1 and CDR2: SNHLY and FYNNEI. The CDR3 contains 14 residues. The CDR3: CASTLGTTQGGYTF. DNA for the CDR3: TGTGCCAGCACCCTGGGGACTACCCAAGGGGGCTACACCTTC. The full variable domain, in which reference TRBV2 and TRBJ1-2 provide the parts outside the CDR3, is EPEVTQTPSHQVTQMGQEVILRCVPISNHLYFYWYRQILGQKVEFLVSFYNNEISEKSEIFDDQFSVERPDGSNFTLKIRSTKLEDSAMYFCASTLGTTQGGYTFGSGTRLTVV.

This clone has a handful of counts. The V and J genes are TRBV5-6 and TRBJ1-4, with 8 bases aligning to TRBD1. Trimming removed 4 bases from V and 6 bases from J; junction bases left unmatched: 5. Germline lookup yields CDR1 SGHDT and CDR2 YYEEEE. This CDR3 contains 14 residues. The CDR3 here is CASSIPDRDEKLFF. Here the CDR3 DNA reads TGTGCCAGCAGCATACCGGACAGGGATGAAAAACTGTTTTTT.

This rearrangement joins TRBV5-1 to TRBJ2-5, with TRBD2 matching 11 bases. Trimming removed 2 bases from V and 5 bases from J; junction bases left unmatched: 5. The CDR3 runs 15 residues. Germline V gene data show CDR1 as SGHRS and CDR2 as YFSETQ. The CDR3 protein is CASSFSGRAFETQYF. Written as DNA, the CDR3 is TGCGCCAGCAGCTTTAGCGGGAGGGCCTTTGAGACCCAGTACTTC.

V gene TRBV24-1 combines with J gene TRBJ2-1; TRBD2 matches 10 bases. The CDR3 consists of 15 residues. CDR1 is KGHDR, CDR2 SFDVKD, per germline. V shed 6 bases, J shed 1 base, and the junction held 2 bases outside the gene matches. The CDR3 reads CATSQAGGSYNEQFF. In nucleotides, the CDR3 is TGTGCCACCAGTCAAGCGGGAGGGTCCTACAATGAGCAGTTCTTC.

CDR3 sequence reads: CASSRHRASGTQETQYF. The CDR3 bases are TGTGCCAGCAGTCGCCATCGGGCTAGCGGGACTCAAGAGACCCAGTACTTC. The chain couples TRBV6-6 to TRBJ2-5; TRBD2 matches 9 bases. The CDR3 has 17 residues. J lost 2 bases, V lost 5 bases, and 12 bases had no gene match. Germline V CDR1 and CDR2: MNHNY, SVGAGI (reference sequence).

This clone was seen a handful of times. J is TRBJ2-1 and V is TRBV6-1; 9 nucleotides agree with TRBD2. The CDR3 has 16 residues. CDR1 is MNHNS, CDR2 SASEGT, per germline. V lost 2 bases to trimming and J lost 7 bases; unmatched junction nucleotides: 9. This CDR3 is CASSEPGGRAKNEQFF. The CDR3 bases are TGTGCCAGCAGTGAACCGGGCGGGAGGGCTAAGAATGAGCAGTTCTTC.

This chain connects TRBV6-6 to TRBJ2-3; D gene unclear. Germline V gives CDR1 MNHNY, CDR2 SVGAGI (reference sequence). Trimming took off 2 bases at V and 6 bases at J, with 3 bases between the two ends. This CDR3 region has 11 residues. The CDR3 here is CASSYPDTQYF. Written as DNA, the CDR3 is TGTGCCAGCAGTTACCCTGATACGCAGTATTTT.

The V gene is TRBV27, the J gene TRBJ2-5; the match to TRBD1 covers 8 bases. The ends lost 4 bases at V and 6 bases at J; junction bases unmatched: 7. The CDR3 runs to 14 residues. Germline V gene data show CDR1 as MNHEY and CDR2 as SMNVEV (reference sequence). CDR3 sequence reads: CASSSSRTGKTQYF. The DNA for the CDR3 is TGTGCCAGCAGTTCGTCCCGGACAGGGAAGACCCAGTACTTC.

CDR3 sequence: CASSLSGSSYNEQFF. In DNA form, the CDR3 reads TGTGCCAGCTCACTTAGCGGGAGCTCCTACAATGAGCAGTTCTTC. The rearrangement uses TRBV18 and TRBJ2-1; the match to TRBD2 covers 9 bases. CDR1 is KGHSH, CDR2 LQKENI, per germline. V shed 4 bases and J 0 bases; nucleotides not matched to a gene: 1. The CDR3 extends over 15 amino acids.

The chain is built from TRBV19 and TRBJ2-7; TRBD2 agrees at 13 bases. Germline CDR1 is LNHDA and CDR2 is SQIVND (reference sequence). V was pared by 8 bases and J by 6 bases, with 7 bases of the junction left unmatched. This CDR3 has 14 residues. CDR3 in amino acids: CASGTSGASGEQYF. CDR3 nucleotides: TGTGCCAGTGGGACTAGCGGGGCTTCAGGCGAGCAGTACTTC.

This clone was seen a handful of times. The V and J genes are TRBV7-2 and TRBJ2-1, with 11 bases lining up with TRBD2. This CDR3 contains 17 residues. CDR1 SGHTA and CDR2 FQGNSA come from the germline V gene. The V gene end was trimmed by 1 base and the J gene end by 8 bases; junction bases not matched to a gene: 10. The CDR3 nucleotides are TGTGCCAGCAGCTTAGTGGTAGCGGGGGGGCCTGGGGATGAGCAGTTCTTC. This translates into CASSLVVAGGPGDEQFF.

This clone was found once. The V and J genes are TRBV7-9 and TRBJ2-2; the D gene is possibly TRBD1 (6 bases). Trimming removed 5 bases at V and 5 bases at J, with 15 bases between. The CDR3 sequence is 15 residues long. The germline V gene has CDR1 SEHNR and CDR2 FQNEAQ (reference sequence). The CDR3: CASSPRDTVTGELFF. CDR3 bases: TGTGCCAGCAGCCCACGGGACACCGTAACCGGGGAGCTGTTTTTT.

This clone came up once. V gene TRBV11-3 combines with J gene TRBJ2-7; 7 bases agree with TRBD1. The germline V gene encodes CDR1 SGHNT and CDR2 YENEEA. The CDR3 extends over 14 amino acids. V was pared by 5 bases and J by 3 bases, with 7 bases of the junction left unmatched. CDR3 amino acids: CASSLRQGNYEQYF. DNA of the CDR3: TGTGCCAGCAGCCTCAGACAGGGAAACTACGAGCAGTACTTC.

This chain joins TRBV18 and TRBJ1-5; possible D gene TRBD1, 5 bases. CDR1 KGHSH and CDR2 LQKENI come from the germline V gene. Trimming took off 5 bases at V and 5 bases at J, with 22 bases between the two ends. This CDR3 has 17 residues. CDR3: CASSSSSPGHSDQPQHF. The CDR3 DNA reads as TGTGCCAGCTCATCAAGCTCTCCCGGACATTCGGATCAGCCCCAGCATTTT.

V and J are TRBV30 and TRBJ2-3; 12 nucleotides line up with TRBD2. Germline loops: CDR1 GTSNPN, CDR2 SVGIG (reference sequence). Unmatched junction bases numbered 7, after V lost 5 bases and J lost 1 base. The CDR3 spans 16 residues. The CDR3 sequence is CAWGSWTSGGTDTQYF. The DNA of the CDR3 is TGTGCCTGGGGGTCCTGGACTAGCGGGGGCACAGATACGCAGTATTTT.

The chain is built from TRBV19 and TRBJ1-1, with D unclear. The CDR3 has 14 residues. From germline, CDR1 is LNHDA and CDR2 SQIVND (reference sequence). Trimming stripped 4 bases from V and 6 bases from J, with 15 bases between. For the CDR3, the DNA is TGTGCCAGTAGTAATCCAGGTGGTCGGCCTGAAGCTTTCTTT. Protein sequence: CASSNPGGRPEAFF. Together with reference TRBV19 and TRBJ1-1, the CDR3 gives the full variable domain: DGGITQSPKYLFRKEGQNVTLSCEQNLNHDAMYWYRQDPGQGLRLIYYSQIVNDFQKGDIAEGYSVSREKKESFPLTVTSAQKNPTAFYLCASSNPGGRPEAFFGQGTRLTVV.

The rearrangement uses TRBV6-2 or TRBV6-3 and TRBJ2-1; D is perhaps TRBD1 (6 bases). The CDR3 has 13 amino acids. Germline loops: CDR1 MNHEY, CDR2 SVGEGT. V dropped 2 bases and J dropped 6 bases, with 8 bases sitting between them. The CDR3: CASSYGGVNEQFF. The CDR3 region has the DNA TGTGCCAGCAGTTACGGGGGCGTCAATGAGCAGTTCTTC.